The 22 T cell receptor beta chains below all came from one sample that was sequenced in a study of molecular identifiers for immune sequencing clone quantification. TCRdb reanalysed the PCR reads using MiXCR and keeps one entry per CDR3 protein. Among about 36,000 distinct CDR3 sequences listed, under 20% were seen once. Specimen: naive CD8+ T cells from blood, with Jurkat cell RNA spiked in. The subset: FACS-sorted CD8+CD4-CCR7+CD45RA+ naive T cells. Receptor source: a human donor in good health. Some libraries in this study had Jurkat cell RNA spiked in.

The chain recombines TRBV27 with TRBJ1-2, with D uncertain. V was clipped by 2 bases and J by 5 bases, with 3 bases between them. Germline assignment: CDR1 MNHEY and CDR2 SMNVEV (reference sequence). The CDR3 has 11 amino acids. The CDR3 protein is CASSLKYGYTF. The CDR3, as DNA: TGTGCCAGCAGTTTAAAGTATGGCTACACCTTC.

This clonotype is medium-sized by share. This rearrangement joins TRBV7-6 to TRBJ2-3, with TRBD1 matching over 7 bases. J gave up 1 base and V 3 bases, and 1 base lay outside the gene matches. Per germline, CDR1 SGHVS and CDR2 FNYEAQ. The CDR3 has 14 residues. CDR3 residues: CASSFGTGTDTQYF. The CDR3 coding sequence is TGTGCCAGCAGCTTCGGGACAGGCACAGATACGCAGTATTTT.

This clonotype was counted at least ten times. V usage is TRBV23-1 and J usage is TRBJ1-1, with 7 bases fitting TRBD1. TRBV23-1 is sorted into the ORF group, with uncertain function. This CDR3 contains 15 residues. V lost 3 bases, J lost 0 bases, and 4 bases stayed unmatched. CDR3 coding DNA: TGCGCCAGCAGTCAGAAGACAGGGATGAACACTGAAGCTTTCTTT. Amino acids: CASSQKTGMNTEAFF.

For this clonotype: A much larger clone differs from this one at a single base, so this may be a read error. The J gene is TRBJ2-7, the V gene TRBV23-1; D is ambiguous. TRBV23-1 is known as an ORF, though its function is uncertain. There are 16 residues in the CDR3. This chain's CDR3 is CASSQSRAISSYEQCF. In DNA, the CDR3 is TGCGCCAGCAGTCAATCAAGGGCCATAAGCTCCTACGAGCAGTGCTTC.

The CDR3 region is CASSLGKNTEAFF. CDR3 nucleotides: TGTGCCAGCAGCTTGGGGAAGAACACTGAAGCTTTCTTT. The chain employs TRBV7-2 and TRBJ1-1; no definite D call. V was pared by 3 bases and J by 1 base, with 6 bases between. The CDR3 is 13 residues long. Germline CDR1 SGHTA, CDR2 FQGNSA.

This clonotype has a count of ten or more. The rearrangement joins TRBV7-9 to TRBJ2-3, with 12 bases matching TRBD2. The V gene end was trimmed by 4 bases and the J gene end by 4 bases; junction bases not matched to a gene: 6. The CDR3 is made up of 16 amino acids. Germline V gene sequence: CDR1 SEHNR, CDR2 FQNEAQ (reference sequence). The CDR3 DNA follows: TGTGCCAGCAGCTCGTTACTAGCGGGAGGACCAGATACGCAGTATTTT. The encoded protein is CASSSLLAGGPDTQYF.

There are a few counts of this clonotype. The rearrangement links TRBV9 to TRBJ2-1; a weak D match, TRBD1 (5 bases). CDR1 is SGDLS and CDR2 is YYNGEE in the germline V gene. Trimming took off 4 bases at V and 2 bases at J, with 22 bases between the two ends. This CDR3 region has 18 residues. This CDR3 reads CASSPYQGADVTYNEQFF. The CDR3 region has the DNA TGTGCCAGCAGCCCCTATCAAGGGGCGGATGTCACCTACAATGAGCAGTTCTTC.

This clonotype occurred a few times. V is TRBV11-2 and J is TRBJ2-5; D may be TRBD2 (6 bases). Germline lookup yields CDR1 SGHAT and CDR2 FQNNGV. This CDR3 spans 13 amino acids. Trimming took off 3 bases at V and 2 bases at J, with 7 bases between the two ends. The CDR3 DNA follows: TGTGCCAGCAGCTTGCGGGGACAAGAGACCCAGTACTTC. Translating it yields CASSLRGQETQYF. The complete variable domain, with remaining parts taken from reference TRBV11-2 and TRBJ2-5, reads EAGVAQSPRYKIIEKRQSVAFWCNPISGHATLYWYQQILGQGPKLLIQFQNNGVVDDSQLPKDRFSAERLKGVDSTLKIQPAKLEDSAVYLCASSLRGQETQYFGPGTRLLVL.

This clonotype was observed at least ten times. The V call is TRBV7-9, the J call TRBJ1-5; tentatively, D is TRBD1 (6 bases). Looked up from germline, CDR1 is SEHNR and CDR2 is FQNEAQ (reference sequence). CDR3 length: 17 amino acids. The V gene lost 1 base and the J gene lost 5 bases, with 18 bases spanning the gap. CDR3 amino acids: CASSLDERTGQDQPQHF. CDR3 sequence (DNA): TGTGCCAGCAGCTTAGATGAACGAACAGGGCAAGATCAGCCCCAGCATTTT.

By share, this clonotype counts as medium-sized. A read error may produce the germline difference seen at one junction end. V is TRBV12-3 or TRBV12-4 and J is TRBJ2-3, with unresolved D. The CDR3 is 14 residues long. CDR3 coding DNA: TGTGCCAGCAGCTTAGGTCCATTCACAGATACGCAGTATTTT. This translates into CASSLGPFTDTQYF.

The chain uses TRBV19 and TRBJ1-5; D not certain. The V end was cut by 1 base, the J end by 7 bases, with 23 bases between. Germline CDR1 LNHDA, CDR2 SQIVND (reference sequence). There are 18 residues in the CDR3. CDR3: CASSIVFFSGPLAQPQHF. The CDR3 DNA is TGTGCCAGTAGTATAGTTTTTTTCTCCGGGCCTCTAGCCCAGCCCCAGCATTTT.

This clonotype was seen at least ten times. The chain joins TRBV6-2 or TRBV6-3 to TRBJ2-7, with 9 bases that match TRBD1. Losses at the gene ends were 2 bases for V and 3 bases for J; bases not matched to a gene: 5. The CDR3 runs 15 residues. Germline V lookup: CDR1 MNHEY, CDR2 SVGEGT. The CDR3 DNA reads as TGTGCCAGCAGTTACCCGACAGGGGGGTACTACGAGCAGTACTTC. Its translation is CASSYPTGGYYEQYF.

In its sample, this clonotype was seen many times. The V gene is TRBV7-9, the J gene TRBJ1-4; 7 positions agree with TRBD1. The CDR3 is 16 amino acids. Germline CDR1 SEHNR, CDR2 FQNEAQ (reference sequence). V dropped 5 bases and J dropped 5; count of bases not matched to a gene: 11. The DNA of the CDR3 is TGTGCCAGCAGCCCGGATCGACAGGGCACAAATGAAAAACTGTTTTTT. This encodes CASSPDRQGTNEKLFF.

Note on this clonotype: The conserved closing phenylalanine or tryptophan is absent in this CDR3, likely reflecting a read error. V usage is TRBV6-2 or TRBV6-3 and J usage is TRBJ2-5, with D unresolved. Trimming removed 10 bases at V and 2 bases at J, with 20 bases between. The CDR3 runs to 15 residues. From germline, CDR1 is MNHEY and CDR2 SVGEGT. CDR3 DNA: TGTGCCACCGAGCGCGGACGCTACGATCAAGAGACCCAGTACTCC. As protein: CATERGRYDQETQYS.

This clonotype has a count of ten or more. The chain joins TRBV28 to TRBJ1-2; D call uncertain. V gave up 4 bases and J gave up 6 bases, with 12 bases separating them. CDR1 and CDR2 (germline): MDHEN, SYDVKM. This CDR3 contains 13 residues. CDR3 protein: CASSSNERHGYTF. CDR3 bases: TGTGCCAGCAGTTCCAACGAAAGGCATGGCTACACCTTC.

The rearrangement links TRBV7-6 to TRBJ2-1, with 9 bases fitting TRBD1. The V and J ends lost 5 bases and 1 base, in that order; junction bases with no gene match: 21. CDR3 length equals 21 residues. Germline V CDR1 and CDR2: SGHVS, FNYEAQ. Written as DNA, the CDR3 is TGTGCCAGCAGCCATAACGCCGGGACAGGGCCCACCATAAGGTCCTACAATGAGCAGTTCTTC. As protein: CASSHNAGTGPTIRSYNEQFF.

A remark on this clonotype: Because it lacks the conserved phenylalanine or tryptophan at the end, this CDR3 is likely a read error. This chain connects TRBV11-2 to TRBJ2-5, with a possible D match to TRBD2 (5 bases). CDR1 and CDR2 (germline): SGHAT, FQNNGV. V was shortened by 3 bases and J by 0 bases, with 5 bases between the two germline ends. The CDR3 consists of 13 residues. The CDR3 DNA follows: TGTGCCAGCAGCTTGCGGGACCAAGAGACCCAGTACCTC. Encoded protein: CASSLRDQETQYL.

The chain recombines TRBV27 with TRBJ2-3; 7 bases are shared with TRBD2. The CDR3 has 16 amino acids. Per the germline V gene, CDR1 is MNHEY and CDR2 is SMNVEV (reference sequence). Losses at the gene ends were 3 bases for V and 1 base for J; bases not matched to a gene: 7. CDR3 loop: CASSLREGWGTDTQYF. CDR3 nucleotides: TGTGCCAGCAGTTTGAGGGAGGGCTGGGGCACAGATACGCAGTATTTT.

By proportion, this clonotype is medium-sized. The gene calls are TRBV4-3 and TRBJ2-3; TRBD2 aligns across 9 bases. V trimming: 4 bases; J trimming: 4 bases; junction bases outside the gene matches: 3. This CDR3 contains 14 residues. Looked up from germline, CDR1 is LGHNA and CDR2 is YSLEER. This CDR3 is CASSLAGVADTQYF. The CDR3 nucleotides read TGCGCCAGCAGCCTAGCGGGAGTTGCAGATACGCAGTATTTT.

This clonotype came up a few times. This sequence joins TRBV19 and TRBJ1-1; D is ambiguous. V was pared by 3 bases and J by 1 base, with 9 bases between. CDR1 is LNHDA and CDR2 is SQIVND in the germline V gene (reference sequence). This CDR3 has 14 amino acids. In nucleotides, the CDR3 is TGTGCCAGTAGTATGGCCCTCAGGAACACTGAAGCTTTCTTT. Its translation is CASSMALRNTEAFF.

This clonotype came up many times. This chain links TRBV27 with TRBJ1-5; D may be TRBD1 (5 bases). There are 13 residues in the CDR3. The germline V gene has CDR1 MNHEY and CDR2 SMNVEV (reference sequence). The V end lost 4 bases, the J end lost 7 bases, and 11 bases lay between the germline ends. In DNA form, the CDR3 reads TGTGCCAGCAGTTGGGGACCTAGACAGCCCCAGCATTTT. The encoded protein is CASSWGPRQPQHF.

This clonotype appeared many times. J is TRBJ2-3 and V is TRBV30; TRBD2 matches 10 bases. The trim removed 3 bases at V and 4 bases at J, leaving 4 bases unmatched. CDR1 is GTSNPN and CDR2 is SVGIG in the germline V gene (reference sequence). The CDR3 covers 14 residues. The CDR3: CAWRSTSGADTQYF. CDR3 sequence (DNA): TGTGCCTGGAGATCTACTAGCGGGGCAGATACGCAGTATTTT.